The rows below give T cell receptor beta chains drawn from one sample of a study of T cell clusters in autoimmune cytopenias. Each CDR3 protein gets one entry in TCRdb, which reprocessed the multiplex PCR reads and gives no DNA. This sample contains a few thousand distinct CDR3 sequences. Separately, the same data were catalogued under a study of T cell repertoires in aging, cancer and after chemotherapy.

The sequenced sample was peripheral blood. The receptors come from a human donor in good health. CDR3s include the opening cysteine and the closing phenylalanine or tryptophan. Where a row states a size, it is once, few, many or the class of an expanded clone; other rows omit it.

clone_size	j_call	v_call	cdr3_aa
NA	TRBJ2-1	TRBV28	CASSFPGQGHNEQFF
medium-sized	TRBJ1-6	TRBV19	CASSILGTGGSSPLHF
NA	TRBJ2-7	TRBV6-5	CASSYSTPSSYEQYF
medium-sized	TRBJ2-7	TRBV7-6	CASSQGGGQGTYEQYF
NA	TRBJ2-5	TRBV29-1	CSVEGGRAKETQYF
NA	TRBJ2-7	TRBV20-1	CSAERLRSTTYEQYF
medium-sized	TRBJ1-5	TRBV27	CASSLTGINQPQHF
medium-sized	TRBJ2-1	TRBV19	CASSMPLGGSYNEQFF
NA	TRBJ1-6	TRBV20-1	CSAIRQRTQNSPLHF
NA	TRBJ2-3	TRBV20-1	CSVRSSVPDTQYF
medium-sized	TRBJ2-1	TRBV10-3	CAISGQDEQFF
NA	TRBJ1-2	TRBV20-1	CSARDTGYGYTF
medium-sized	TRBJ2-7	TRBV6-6	CAASGQGVPEQYF
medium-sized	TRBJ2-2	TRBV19	CASSRVLNTGELFF
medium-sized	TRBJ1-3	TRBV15	CATSRDRTSSGNTIYF
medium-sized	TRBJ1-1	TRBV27	CASSSRQGADTEAFF
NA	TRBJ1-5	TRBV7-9	CASSLGQGVSWDQPQHF
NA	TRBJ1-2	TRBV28	CASDGQDVNNNYGYTF
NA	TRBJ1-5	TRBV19	CASKFGDQPQHF
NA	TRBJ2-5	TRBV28	CASIETGGTQYF
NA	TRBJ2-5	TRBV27	CASPHPKTGPLRGTQYF
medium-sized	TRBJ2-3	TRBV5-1	CASSLLPAPDTQYF
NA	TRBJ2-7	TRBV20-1	CSAPLTSGSPYEQYF
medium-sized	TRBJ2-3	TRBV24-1	CATSLRQDGTDTQYF
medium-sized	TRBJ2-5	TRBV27	CASSLGTGGETQYF